A single sample gave rise to the 31 T cell receptor beta chains below, sequenced in a study of blood T cell repertoires in COVID-19. Libraries were prepared by immunoSEQ multiplex PCR; TCRdb keeps only in-frame clonotypes and omits some of them. This repertoire shows 110,000 or so clones, 75% to 90% found once; its top ten account for about 20%. Sequenced sample: peripheral blood. These receptors all come from a human donor with acute or convalescent COVID-19. The donor label of this sample is uncertain.

The chain carries TRBV6-6 and TRBJ1-4; a possible D gene is TRBD1 (6 bases). The germline V and J ends were trimmed by 0 bases and 8 bases, with 13 bases remaining between them. CDR1 and CDR2 from the germline V gene are MNHNY and SVGAGI (reference sequence). The CDR3 runs 15 residues. CDR3 sequence reads: CASSYSVDSREKLFF. In DNA form, the CDR3 reads TGTGCCAGCAGTTACTCGGTGGACAGTCGAGAAAAACTGTTTTTT.

The chain uses TRBV28 and TRBJ2-1; 12 bases align to TRBD2. Germline V gene sequence: CDR1 MDHEN, CDR2 SYDVKM. The CDR3 covers 20 residues. The V gene end was trimmed by 5 bases and the J gene end by 7 bases; junction bases not matched to a gene: 21. The CDR3 DNA is TGTGCCAGCAGTCCTTCTCGACTAGCGGGAGAGTGGAAGAGGAAGAATGAGCAGTTCTTC. Its translation: CASSPSRLAGEWKRKNEQFF.

CDR3 loop: CASSLGTEFSTDTQYF. DNA for the CDR3: TGTGCCAGCAGCTTGGGGACAGAGTTTAGCACAGATACGCAGTATTTT. The chain uses TRBV5-6 and TRBJ2-3; D is possibly TRBD1 (6 bases). The CDR3 is 16 residues long. V lost 0 bases to trimming and J lost 0 bases, with 11 bases between them. Germline CDR1 and CDR2: SGHDT and YYEEEE.

The CDR3 coding sequence is TGTGCCAGCGGCCGAACAGGCTCCTACAATGAGCAGTTCTTC. It specifies CASGRTGSYNEQFF. This chain links TRBV25-1 with TRBJ2-1; a possible D gene is TRBD1 (5 bases). The V gene's germline CDR1 is MGHDK and CDR2 SYGVNS. V was trimmed by 8 bases and J by 0 bases, leaving 11 bases between them. The CDR3 is 14 residues long.

The chain has TRBV28 and TRBJ1-2; the D is unclear. The CDR3 is 14 amino acids. Germline V gives CDR1 MDHEN, CDR2 SYDVKM. V lost 3 bases and J 5 bases, leaving 13 bases between the germline ends. CDR3 nucleotides: TGTGCCAGCAGTTTTGGATACCAGACTTATGGCTACACCTTC. As protein: CASSFGYQTYGYTF.

This clone was seen only a few times. The V call is TRBV6-2 or TRBV6-3, the J call TRBJ2-5; tentative D call: TRBD1 (6 bases). The germline gives CDR1 MNHEY, CDR2 SVGEGT. The CDR3 consists of 14 residues. Deletions cut 5 bases from V and 5 bases from J, with 15 bases between. The DNA for the CDR3 is TGTGCCAGCAGTGAGTTCAGGGGAGCGGAGACCCAGTACTTC. Its translation is CASSEFRGAETQYF.

The chain combines TRBV6-5 with TRBJ1-1, with D unclear. CDR1 MNHEY and CDR2 SVGAGI come from the germline V gene. V dropped 8 bases and J dropped 2 bases, with 18 bases sitting between them. The CDR3 is made up of 15 amino acids. This chain's CDR3 is CASVQVRSGNTEAFF. Written as DNA, the CDR3 is TGTGCCAGCGTGCAAGTCAGATCGGGAAACACTGAAGCTTTCTTT.

CDR3 region: CSASVSDRVNQPQHF. CDR3 in DNA: TGCAGTGCTAGTGTGAGTGACAGGGTCAATCAGCCCCAGCATTTT. The chain uses TRBV20-1 and TRBJ1-5; 7 bases agree with TRBD1. Germline loops: CDR1 DFQATT, CDR2 SNEGSKA (reference sequence). Trimming took 3 bases from V and 3 from J; bases not matched to a gene: 8. The CDR3 runs 15 residues.

The V and J genes are TRBV7-3 and TRBJ2-7; TRBD1 matches 7 bases. The CDR3 is made up of 13 amino acids. CDR1 and CDR2 from the germline V gene are SGHTA and FQGTGA. The J segment lost 0 bases and the V segment lost 5 bases, leaving 1 base of the junction unmatched. The CDR3 reads CASSRDSSYEQYF. The CDR3 DNA follows: TGTGCCAGCAGCCGGGACAGCTCCTACGAGCAGTACTTC.

This clone has only one observation. The V call is TRBV5-4, the J call TRBJ1-2, with D possibly matching TRBD1 (5 bases). Germline CDR1 and CDR2: SGHNT and YYREEE (reference sequence). The CDR3 totals 15 residues. Trimming took off 3 bases at V and 7 bases at J, with 19 bases between the two ends. CDR3 coding DNA: TGTGCCAGCAGCTCTAGCGGGACCCCAGGTGGTGGCTACACCTTC. It encodes CASSSSGTPGGGYTF.

This CDR3 reads CASSVGGTQNYGYTF. DNA of the CDR3: TGTGCCAGCAGCGTAGGGGGGACACAGAACTATGGCTACACCTTC. The chain uses TRBV9 and TRBJ1-2; TRBD1 is a possible D gene (6 bases). The V and J ends lost 0 bases and 2 bases respectively, with 11 bases between them. Per germline, CDR1 SGDLS and CDR2 YYNGEE. The CDR3 totals 15 residues.

The V gene is TRBV19, the J gene TRBJ1-2; 7 bases align to TRBD1. With V trimmed by 2 bases and J by 4 bases, 4 bases remained unmatched. The CDR3 sequence is 14 residues long. CDR1 and CDR2 from the germline V gene are LNHDA and SQIVND (reference sequence). CDR3 region: CASSIKQGSYGYTF. CDR3 nucleotide sequence: TGTGCCAGTAGTATAAAACAGGGGTCCTATGGCTACACCTTC.

V is TRBV6-5 and J is TRBJ1-4; 7 bases agree with TRBD1. CDR1 is MNHEY and CDR2 is SVGAGI in the germline V gene. With V trimmed by 9 bases and J by 0 bases, 4 bases remained unmatched. The CDR3 has 14 residues. The DNA of the CDR3 is TGTGCCAGTAGACAGGGTACAACTAATGAAAAACTGTTTTTT. This translates into CASRQGTTNEKLFF.

This rearrangement joins TRBV12-3 or TRBV12-4 to TRBJ1-1; possibly TRBD1 for D (6 bases). Trimming stripped 1 base from V and 11 bases from J, with 14 bases between. The CDR3 is 13 amino acids. The CDR3 coding sequence is TGTGCCAGCAGTTTAGTGGGGTGGCAGGGGGCTTTCTTT. This codes for CASSLVGWQGAFF.

V gene TRBV30 combines with J gene TRBJ2-7; a possible D gene is TRBD2 (5 bases). Trimming removed 2 bases at V and 0 bases at J, with 17 bases between. CDR3 length equals 16 residues. Germline CDR1 is GTSNPN and CDR2 is SVGIG (reference sequence). In DNA, the CDR3 is TGTGCCTGGAGTACCCCTCGAGGGAGTGTCTCCTACGAGCAGTACTTC. As protein: CAWSTPRGSVSYEQYF.

This clone appeared a few times. CDR3 coding DNA: TGTGCCAGCTACCCAAGCCGCGGGGGCAGTGGCACCGGGGAGCTGTTTTTT. Amino acid sequence: CASYPSRGGSGTGELFF. The rearrangement joins TRBV7-8 to TRBJ2-2, with TRBD2 as a possible D gene (7 bases). CDR1 is SGHVS, CDR2 FQNEAQ, per germline. This CDR3 is built from 17 residues. V dropped 8 bases and J dropped 4 bases, with 23 bases sitting between them. The full variable domain, in which reference TRBV7-8 and TRBJ2-2 provide the parts outside the CDR3, is GAGVSQSPRYKVAKRGQDVALRCDPISGHVSLFWYQQALGQGPEFLTYFQNEAQLDKSGLPSDRFFAERPEGSVSTLKIQRTQQEDSAVYLCASYPSRGGSGTGELFFGEGSRLTVL.

V gene TRBV4-2 combines with J gene TRBJ2-5, with 9 bases that match TRBD2. This CDR3 is built from 17 residues. The trim removed 0 bases at V and 4 bases at J, leaving 9 bases unmatched. Germline CDR1 and CDR2: LGHNA and YNFKEQ. The CDR3 spells CASSQDLGSGRPETQYF. The DNA of the CDR3 is TGTGCCAGCAGCCAAGATCTCGGTAGCGGGAGACCAGAGACCCAGTACTTC.

This rearrangement joins TRBV6-5 to TRBJ1-5; D is ambiguous. Germline CDR1 and CDR2: MNHEY and SVGAGI. V was trimmed by 2 bases and J by 1 base, leaving 6 bases between them. The CDR3 loop spans 14 amino acids. CDR3 amino acids: CASSYGQSNQPQHF. CDR3 DNA: TGTGCCAGCAGTTACGGGCAAAGCAATCAGCCCCAGCATTTT.

The chain links TRBV7-9 to TRBJ2-1, with D maybe TRBD2 (6 bases). CDR1 and CDR2 from the germline V gene are SEHNR and FQNEAQ (reference sequence). V was clipped by 4 bases and J by 10 bases, with 17 bases between them. The CDR3 loop spans 14 amino acids. The CDR3 sequence is CASSSSGLRSEQFF. CDR3 nucleotide sequence: TGTGCCAGCAGCTCCTCGGGACTCCGCAGCGAGCAGTTCTTC.

The V gene is TRBV7-9, the J gene TRBJ1-2; D unresolved. The germline V and J ends were trimmed by 5 bases and 5 bases, with 12 bases remaining between them. In germline, CDR1 is SEHNR, CDR2 FQNEAQ (reference sequence). The CDR3 covers 13 residues. As DNA, the CDR3 is TGTGCCAGCAGCCGTCACACGGGTTATGGCTACACCTTC. Its translation: CASSRHTGYGYTF.

This sequence joins TRBV18 and TRBJ2-5, with D maybe TRBD2 (6 bases). Trimming removed 2 bases at V and 2 bases at J, with 24 bases between. There are 19 residues in the CDR3. Germline V lookup: CDR1 KGHSH, CDR2 LQKENI. This CDR3 reads CASSPRTAKELEGQETQYF. CDR3 coding DNA: TGTGCCAGCTCACCAAGAACCGCAAAAGAGCTGGAGGGACAAGAGACCCAGTACTTC.

The chain employs TRBV7-2 and TRBJ1-3; D is unresolved. Trimming pared 5 bases from V and 2 bases from J, leaving 13 bases between. The germline CDR1 and CDR2 sequences are SGHTA and FQGNSA. The CDR3 loop spans 15 amino acids. CDR3 DNA sequence: TGTGCCAGCAGCGGCCGAACCAGTCCTGGAAACACCATATATTTT. Protein product: CASSGRTSPGNTIYF. Together with reference TRBV7-2 and TRBJ1-3, the CDR3 gives the full variable domain: GAGVSQSPSNKVTEKGKDVELRCDPISGHTALYWYRQSLGQGLEFLIYFQGNSAPDKSGLPSDRFSAERTGGSVSTLTIQRTQQEDSAVYLCASSGRTSPGNTIYFGEGSWLTVV.

This chain links TRBV28 with TRBJ2-7; 7 nucleotides match TRBD1. CDR1 is MDHEN, CDR2 SYDVKM, per germline. This CDR3 has 14 amino acids. V gave up 2 bases and J gave up 3 bases; unmatched junction bases: 4. CDR3 residues: CASSLGDRDYEQYF. The CDR3 DNA follows: TGTGCCAGCAGTTTAGGCGACAGGGACTACGAGCAGTACTTC.

This clone is a singleton in its sample. The chain recombines TRBV29-1 with TRBJ1-3; 10 bases are shared with TRBD1. V trimming: 1 base; J trimming: 2 bases; junction bases outside the gene matches: 2. The CDR3 runs 15 residues. CDR1 and CDR2 (germline): SQVTM, ANQGSEA. CDR3 protein: CSVEAGTGAGNTIYF. The CDR3 DNA reads as TGCAGCGTTGAAGCCGGGACAGGGGCTGGAAACACCATATATTTT. The whole variable domain, remainder taken from reference TRBV29-1 and TRBJ1-3, is SAVISQKPSRDICQRGTSLTIQCQVDSQVTMMFWYRQQPGQSLTLIATANQGSEATYESGFVIDKFPISRPNLTFSTLTVSNMSPEDSSIYLCSVEAGTGAGNTIYFGEGSWLTVV.

The V call is TRBV7-2, the J call TRBJ1-2; 8 positions agree with TRBD1. J was trimmed by 8 bases and V by 1 base; bases with no gene match: 9. The CDR3 runs 15 residues. Germline-derived CDR1 and CDR2 are SGHTA and FQGNSA. CDR3 amino acids: CASSLDVTGVGGYTF. The CDR3 DNA follows: TGTGCCAGCAGCTTAGATGTGACAGGGGTTGGCGGCTACACCTTC. Full variable domain (outside the CDR3, taken from reference TRBV7-2 and TRBJ1-2): GAGVSQSPSNKVTEKGKDVELRCDPISGHTALYWYRQSLGQGLEFLIYFQGNSAPDKSGLPSDRFSAERTGGSVSTLTIQRTQQEDSAVYLCASSLDVTGVGGYTFGSGTRLTVV.

The chain combines TRBV4-2 with TRBJ1-4; a possible D gene is TRBD1 (6 bases). The germline V gene encodes CDR1 LGHNA and CDR2 YNFKEQ. Trimming took 3 bases from V and 4 from J, leaving 18 bases between them. The CDR3 covers 17 residues. The CDR3 region is CASSQTERTAGNEKLFF. DNA for the CDR3: TGTGCCAGCAGCCAGACCGAACGGACAGCCGGTAATGAAAAACTGTTTTTT.

V usage is TRBV12-3 or TRBV12-4 and J usage is TRBJ2-1; TRBD1 might be the D (6 bases). V shed 5 bases and J shed 12 bases, with 11 bases lying between them. This CDR3 has 11 amino acids. The CDR3 DNA follows: TGTGCCAGCAGTCAGGGGATCCGGCAGTTCTTC. This codes for CASSQGIRQFF.

V gene TRBV9 combines with J gene TRBJ2-5; 12 nucleotides line up with TRBD1. J lost 4 bases, V lost 1 base, and 5 bases had no gene match. The CDR3 is made up of 16 amino acids. Germline V gives CDR1 SGDLS, CDR2 YYNGEE. The CDR3: CASSVRGQGAPETQYF. The CDR3 bases are TGTGCCAGCAGCGTAAGGGGACAGGGGGCGCCAGAGACCCAGTACTTC. The complete variable domain, with remaining parts taken from reference TRBV9 and TRBJ2-5, reads DSGVTQTPKHLITATGQRVTLRCSPRSGDLSVYWYQQSLDQGLQFLIQYYNGEERAKGNILERFSAQQFPDLHSELNLSSLELGDSALYFCASSVRGQGAPETQYFGPGTRLLVL.

V is TRBV4-2 and J is TRBJ1-4; D gene ambiguous. Germline CDR1 is LGHNA and CDR2 is YNFKEQ. The CDR3 loop spans 12 amino acids. V was pared by 1 base and J by 9 bases, with 6 bases between. This chain's CDR3 is CASSQVTKKLFF. CDR3 DNA: TGTGCCAGCAGCCAAGTTACTAAAAAACTGTTTTTT.

The V and J genes are TRBV30 and TRBJ2-7; 10 positions agree with TRBD2. The trim removed 5 bases at V and 6 bases at J, leaving 16 bases unmatched. Germline CDR1 is GTSNPN and CDR2 is SVGIG (reference sequence). This CDR3 has 16 amino acids. CDR3 sequence: CAWEPIPLAGEGEQYF. The CDR3 DNA is TGTGCCTGGGAACCCATACCCCTAGCGGGAGAGGGCGAGCAGTACTTC. The variable domain in full, completed from reference TRBV30 and TRBJ2-7, reads SQTIHQWPATLVQPVGSPLSLECTVEGTSNPNLYWYRQAAGRGLQLLFYSVGIGQISSEVPQNLSASRPQDRQFILSSKKLLLSDSGFYLCAWEPIPLAGEGEQYFGPGTRLTVT.

This clone was recorded once. CDR3 residues: CASSLLGKEDTQYF. The CDR3 DNA is TGTGCCAGTAGCCTTTTGGGCAAGGAAGATACGCAGTATTTT. The chain recombines TRBV19 with TRBJ2-3; D is ambiguous. From germline, CDR1 is LNHDA and CDR2 SQIVND (reference sequence). The CDR3 consists of 14 residues. V lost 6 bases and J 5 bases, leaving 15 bases between the germline ends.